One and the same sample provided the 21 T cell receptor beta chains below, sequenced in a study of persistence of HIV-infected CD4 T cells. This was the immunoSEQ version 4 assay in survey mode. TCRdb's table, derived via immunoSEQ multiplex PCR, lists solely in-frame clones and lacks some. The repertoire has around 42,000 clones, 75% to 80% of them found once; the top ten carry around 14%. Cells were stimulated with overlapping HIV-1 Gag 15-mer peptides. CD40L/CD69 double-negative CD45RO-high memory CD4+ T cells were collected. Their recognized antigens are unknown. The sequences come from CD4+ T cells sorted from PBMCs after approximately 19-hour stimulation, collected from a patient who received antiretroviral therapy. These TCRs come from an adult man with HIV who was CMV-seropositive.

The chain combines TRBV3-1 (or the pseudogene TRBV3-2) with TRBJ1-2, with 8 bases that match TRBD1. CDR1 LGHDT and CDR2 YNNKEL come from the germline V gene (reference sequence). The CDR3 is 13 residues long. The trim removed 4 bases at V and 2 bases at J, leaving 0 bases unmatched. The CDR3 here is CASSRQGNYGYTF. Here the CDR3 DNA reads TGTGCCAGCAGCCGACAGGGGAACTATGGCTACACCTTC.

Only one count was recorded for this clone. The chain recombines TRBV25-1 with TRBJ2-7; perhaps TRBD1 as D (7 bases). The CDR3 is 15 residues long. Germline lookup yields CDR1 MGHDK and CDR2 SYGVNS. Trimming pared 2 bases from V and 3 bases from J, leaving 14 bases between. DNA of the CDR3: TGTGCCAGCAGTGAAGTCAGACAGGGAGGCTACGAGCAGTACTTC. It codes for CASSEVRQGGYEQYF.

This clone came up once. The CDR3 DNA follows: TGTGCCAGCAGACCACGACAGGGAGGGAACACTGAAGCTTTCTTT. Protein: CASRPRQGGNTEAFF. The chain recombines TRBV27 with TRBJ1-1, with 7 bases that match TRBD1. This CDR3 region has 15 residues. Trimming removed 6 bases from V and 1 base from J; junction bases left unmatched: 8. Looked up from germline, CDR1 is MNHEY and CDR2 is SMNVEV (reference sequence).

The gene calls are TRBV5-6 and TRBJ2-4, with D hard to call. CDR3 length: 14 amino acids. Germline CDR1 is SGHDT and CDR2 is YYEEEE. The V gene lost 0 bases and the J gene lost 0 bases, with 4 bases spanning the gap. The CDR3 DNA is TGTGCCAGCAGCTTGGATGTAGCCAAAAACATTCAGTACTTC. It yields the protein CASSLDVAKNIQYF. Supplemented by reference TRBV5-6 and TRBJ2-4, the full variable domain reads DAGVTQSPTHLIKTRGQQVTLRCSPKSGHDTVSWYQQALGQGPQFIFQYYEEEERQRGNFPDRFSGHQFPNYSSELNVNALLLGDSALYLCASSLDVAKNIQYFGAGTRLSVL.

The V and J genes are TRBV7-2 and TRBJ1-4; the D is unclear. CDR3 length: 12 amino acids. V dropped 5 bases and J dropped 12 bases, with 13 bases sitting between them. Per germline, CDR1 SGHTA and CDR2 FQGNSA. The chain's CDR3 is CASSRQQRELFF. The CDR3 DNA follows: TGTGCCAGCAGCCGCCAACAGCGAGAACTGTTTTTT.

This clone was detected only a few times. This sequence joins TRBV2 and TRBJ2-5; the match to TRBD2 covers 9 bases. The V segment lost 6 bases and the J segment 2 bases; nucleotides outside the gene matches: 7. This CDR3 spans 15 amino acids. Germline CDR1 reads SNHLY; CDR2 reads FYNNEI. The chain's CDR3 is CASSGSSGIQETQYF. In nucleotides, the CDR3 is TGTGCCAGCAGCGGCTCTAGCGGGATACAAGAGACCCAGTACTTC.

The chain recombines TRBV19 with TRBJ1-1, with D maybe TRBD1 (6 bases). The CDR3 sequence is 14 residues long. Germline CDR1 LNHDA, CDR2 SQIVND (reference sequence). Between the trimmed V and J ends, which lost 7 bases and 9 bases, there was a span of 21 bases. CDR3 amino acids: CASTPDSNTRKAFF. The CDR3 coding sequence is TGTGCCAGTACCCCGGACAGCAACACCCGAAAAGCTTTCTTT.

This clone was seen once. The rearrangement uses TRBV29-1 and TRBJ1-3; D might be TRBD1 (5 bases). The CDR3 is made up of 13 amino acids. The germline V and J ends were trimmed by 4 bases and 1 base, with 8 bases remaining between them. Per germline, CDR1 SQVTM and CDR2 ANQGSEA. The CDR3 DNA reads TGCAGCGTTGTATGGGGGTCTGGAAACACCATATATTTT. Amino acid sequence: CSVVWGSGNTIYF.

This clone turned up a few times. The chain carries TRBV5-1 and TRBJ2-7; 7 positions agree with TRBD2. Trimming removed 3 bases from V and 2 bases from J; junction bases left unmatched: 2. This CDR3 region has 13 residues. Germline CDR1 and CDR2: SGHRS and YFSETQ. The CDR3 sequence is CASSSSGPYEQYF. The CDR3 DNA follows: TGCGCCAGCAGCTCTAGCGGTCCCTACGAGCAGTACTTC.

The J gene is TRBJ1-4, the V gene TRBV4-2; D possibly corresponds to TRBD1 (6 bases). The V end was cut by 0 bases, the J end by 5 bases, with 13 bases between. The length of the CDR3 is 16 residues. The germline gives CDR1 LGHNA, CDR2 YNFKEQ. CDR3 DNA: TGTGCCAGCAGCCAAGATTTCGGACAGCCAAATGAAAAACTGTTTTTT. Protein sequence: CASSQDFGQPNEKLFF.

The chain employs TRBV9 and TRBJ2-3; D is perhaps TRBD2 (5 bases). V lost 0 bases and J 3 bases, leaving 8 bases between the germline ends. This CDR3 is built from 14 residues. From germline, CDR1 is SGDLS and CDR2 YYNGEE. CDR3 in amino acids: CASSVGGLTDTQYF. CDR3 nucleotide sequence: TGTGCCAGCAGCGTAGGAGGGTTGACAGATACGCAGTATTTT.

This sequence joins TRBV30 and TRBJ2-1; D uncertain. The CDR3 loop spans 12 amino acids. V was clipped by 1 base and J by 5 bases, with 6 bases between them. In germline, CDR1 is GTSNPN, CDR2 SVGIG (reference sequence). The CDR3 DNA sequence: TGTGCCTGGAGTGGGCGGCACAATGAGCAGTTCTTC. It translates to CAWSGRHNEQFF.

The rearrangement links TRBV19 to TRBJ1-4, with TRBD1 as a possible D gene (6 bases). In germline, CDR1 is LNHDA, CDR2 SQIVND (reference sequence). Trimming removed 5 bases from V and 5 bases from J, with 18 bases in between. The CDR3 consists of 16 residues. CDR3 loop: CASSARQPDRNEKLFF. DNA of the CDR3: TGTGCCAGTAGTGCCCGCCAGCCGGACAGAAATGAAAAACTGTTTTTT.

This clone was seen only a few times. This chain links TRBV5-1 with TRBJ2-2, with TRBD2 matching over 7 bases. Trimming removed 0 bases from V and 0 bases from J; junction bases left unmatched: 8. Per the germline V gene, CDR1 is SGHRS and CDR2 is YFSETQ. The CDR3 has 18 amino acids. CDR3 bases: TGCGCCAGCAGCTTGGCCCGGGACTATTTCGCGAACACCGGGGAGCTGTTTTTT. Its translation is CASSLARDYFANTGELFF.

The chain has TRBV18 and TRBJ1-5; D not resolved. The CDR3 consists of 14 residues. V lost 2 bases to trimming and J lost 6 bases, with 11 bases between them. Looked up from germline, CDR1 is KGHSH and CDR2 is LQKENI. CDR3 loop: CASSPGVGGQPQHF. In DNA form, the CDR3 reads TGTGCCAGCTCACCAGGGGTGGGTGGTCAGCCCCAGCATTTT.

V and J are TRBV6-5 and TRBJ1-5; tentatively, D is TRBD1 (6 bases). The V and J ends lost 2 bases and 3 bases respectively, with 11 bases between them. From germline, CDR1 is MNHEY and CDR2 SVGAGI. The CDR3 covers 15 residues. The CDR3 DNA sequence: TGTGCCAGCAGTTACGGCAGGGGCGACAATCAGCCCCAGCATTTT. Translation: CASSYGRGDNQPQHF.

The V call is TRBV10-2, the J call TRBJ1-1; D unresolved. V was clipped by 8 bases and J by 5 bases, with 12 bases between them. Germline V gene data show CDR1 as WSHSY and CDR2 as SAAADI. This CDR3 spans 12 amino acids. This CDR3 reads CASGSRGTEAFF. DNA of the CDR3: TGCGCCAGCGGGAGTCGAGGGACTGAAGCTTTCTTT.

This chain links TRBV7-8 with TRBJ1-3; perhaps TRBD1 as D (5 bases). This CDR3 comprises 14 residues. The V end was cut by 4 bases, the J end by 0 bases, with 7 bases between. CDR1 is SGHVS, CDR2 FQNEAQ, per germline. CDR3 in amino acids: CASSSGTSGNTIYF. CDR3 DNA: TGTGCCAGCAGCTCGGGGACCTCTGGAAACACCATATATTTT.

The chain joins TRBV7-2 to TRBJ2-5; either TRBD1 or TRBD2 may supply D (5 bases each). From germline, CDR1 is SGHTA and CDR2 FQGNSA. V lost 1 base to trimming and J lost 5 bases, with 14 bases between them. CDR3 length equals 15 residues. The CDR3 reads CASSLGGASGETQYF. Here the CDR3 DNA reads TGTGCCAGCAGCTTAGGAGGGGCGTCCGGGGAGACCCAGTACTTC.

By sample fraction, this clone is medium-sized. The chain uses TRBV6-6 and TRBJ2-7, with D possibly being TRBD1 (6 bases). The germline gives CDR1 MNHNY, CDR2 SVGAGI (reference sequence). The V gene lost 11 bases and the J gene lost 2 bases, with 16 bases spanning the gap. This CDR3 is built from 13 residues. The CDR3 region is CAAYDRFTYEQYF. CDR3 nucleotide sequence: TGTGCCGCGTACGACAGGTTTACCTACGAGCAGTACTTC.

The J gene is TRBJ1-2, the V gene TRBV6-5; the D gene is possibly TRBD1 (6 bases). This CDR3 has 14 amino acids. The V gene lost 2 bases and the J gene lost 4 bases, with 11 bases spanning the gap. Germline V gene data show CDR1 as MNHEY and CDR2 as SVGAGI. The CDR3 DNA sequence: TGTGCCAGCAGTTACGGACAGTCGGTCTATGGCTACACCTTC. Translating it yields CASSYGQSVYGYTF.